Following are 14 T cell receptor beta chains from one sample sequenced in a study of cytomegalovirus exposure and HLA in healthy donors. Assay used: immunoSEQ multiplex PCR; TCRdb lists only in-frame clones, some missing. The table includes roughly 120,000 clones, 80% to 90% detected once. The sequencing input was PBMCs. The receptors derive from a man aged 18 to 29 in good health and CMV-seropositive.

This clone appeared once. The gene calls are TRBV9 and TRBJ2-1; D is ambiguous. The V and J ends lost 0 bases and 6 bases respectively, with 13 bases between them. Germline CDR1 SGDLS, CDR2 YYNGEE. The CDR3 runs 15 residues. The CDR3 sequence is CASSVEYPNPNEQFF. CDR3 nucleotide sequence: TGTGCCAGCAGCGTAGAGTATCCTAACCCCAATGAGCAGTTCTTC.

In DNA, the CDR3 is TGTGCCAGCAGTTGGGGACAGGGCAGGGAGACCCAGTACTTC. Amino acids: CASSWGQGRETQYF. The chain carries TRBV6-5 and TRBJ2-5; TRBD1 agrees at 9 bases. The CDR3 sequence is 14 residues long. The junction had 5 bases not matched to a gene; V was cut back by 4 bases and J by 5 bases. CDR1 is MNHEY and CDR2 is SVGAGI in the germline V gene.

The chain employs TRBV6-5 and TRBJ1-1, with D unclear. CDR1 is MNHEY and CDR2 is SVGAGI in the germline V gene. The CDR3 spans 13 residues. Deletions cut 6 bases from V and 2 bases from J, with 10 bases between. Written as DNA, the CDR3 is TGTGCCAGCAGCCCGGTTTTTAACACTGAAGCTTTCTTT. It is translated as CASSPVFNTEAFF.

This chain links TRBV19 with TRBJ1-1; 8 nucleotides line up with TRBD1. Per the germline V gene, CDR1 is LNHDA and CDR2 is SQIVND (reference sequence). CDR3 length: 14 residues. The trim removed 5 bases at V and 1 base at J, leaving 3 bases unmatched. The CDR3 spells CASSFGTGNTEAFF. The CDR3 nucleotides are TGTGCCAGTAGTTTTGGGACAGGGAACACTGAAGCTTTCTTT.

The chain recombines TRBV7-9 with TRBJ1-1; 8 bases map to TRBD1. This CDR3 has 19 residues. J gave up 5 bases and V 1 base, and 18 bases lay outside the gene matches. Germline V CDR1 and CDR2: SEHNR, FQNEAQ (reference sequence). CDR3 loop: CASSLVAADADRGITEAFF. The CDR3 coding sequence is TGTGCCAGCAGCTTAGTCGCAGCAGATGCCGACAGGGGAATAACTGAAGCTTTCTTT.

This clone was detected once. This chain joins TRBV6-5 and TRBJ2-7, with D possibly TRBD1 on 5 matching bases. The germline gives CDR1 MNHEY, CDR2 SVGAGI. This CDR3 spans 11 amino acids. V lost 6 bases and J lost 4, with 7 bases in between. The CDR3 loop reads CASRQGYEQYF. In DNA, the CDR3 is TGTGCCAGCAGGCAGGGATACGAGCAGTACTTC.

This rearrangement joins TRBV9 to TRBJ1-1; no clear D gene. V was cut by 0 bases and J by 1 base, with 7 bases left in between. The length of the CDR3 is 14 residues. Per germline, CDR1 SGDLS and CDR2 YYNGEE. The CDR3 sequence: CASSVGGRNTEAFF. Written as DNA, the CDR3 is TGTGCCAGCAGCGTAGGAGGCAGGAACACTGAAGCTTTCTTT.

The rearrangement joins TRBV5-1 to TRBJ2-7, with D possibly matching TRBD2 (5 bases). Germline V CDR1 and CDR2: SGHRS, YFSETQ. Deletions cut 0 bases from V and 6 bases from J, with 16 bases between. This CDR3 has 15 residues. The CDR3: CASSLDFLTRGEQYF. The CDR3 nucleotides read TGCGCCAGCAGCTTGGATTTCCTAACTCGGGGCGAGCAGTACTTC.

The chain employs TRBV7-9 and TRBJ2-1; 7 bases are shared with TRBD1. Germline CDR1 is SEHNR and CDR2 is FQNEAQ (reference sequence). CDR3 length: 16 amino acids. V lost 1 base and J lost 1; bases outside the gene matches: 4. The CDR3 spells CASSLDNRGSYNEQFF. The CDR3 DNA reads TGTGCCAGCAGCTTAGATAACAGGGGATCCTACAATGAGCAGTTCTTC.

V and J are TRBV5-4 and TRBJ2-7, with D unclear. The germline V gene encodes CDR1 SGHNT and CDR2 YYREEE (reference sequence). V lost 2 bases and J lost 3, with 6 bases in between. This CDR3 is 12 amino acids long. CDR3 DNA: TGTGCCAGCAGCTTTTATAACTACGAGCAGTACTTC. It yields the protein CASSFYNYEQYF.

The CDR3 region is CASSPWGGADTQYF. CDR3 nucleotides: TGTGCCAGCAGCCCCTGGGGGGGGGCGGATACGCAGTATTTT. The chain recombines TRBV4-2 with TRBJ2-3, with a possible D match to TRBD2 (7 bases). The V gene lost 4 bases and the J gene lost 6 bases, with 14 bases spanning the gap. This CDR3 has 14 residues. Germline values: CDR1 LGHNA, CDR2 YNFKEQ.

The chain joins TRBV7-8 to TRBJ2-3; 9 bases line up with TRBD1. The J segment lost 2 bases and the V segment lost 0 bases, leaving 9 bases of the junction unmatched. This CDR3 has 18 amino acids. Germline values: CDR1 SGHVS, CDR2 FQNEAQ. The CDR3 bases are TGTGCCAGCAGCTTAGCAGGGGGGACAGGGATACACACAGATACGCAGTATTTT. Its translation is CASSLAGGTGIHTDTQYF.

The rearrangement joins TRBV5-4 to TRBJ2-1; D ambiguous. Germline V CDR1 and CDR2: SGHNT, YYREEE (reference sequence). Trimming took 5 bases from V and 0 from J, leaving 15 bases between them. CDR3 size: 16 residues. CDR3 sequence: CASSLRRGRSYNEQFF. CDR3 DNA sequence: TGTGCCAGCAGTCTCCGGCGTGGGCGCTCCTACAATGAGCAGTTCTTC.

This chain links TRBV4-2 with TRBJ1-1, with 7 bases fitting TRBD1. V lost 1 base to trimming and J lost 7 bases; unmatched junction nucleotides: 9. The CDR3 totals 15 residues. Germline V lookup: CDR1 LGHNA, CDR2 YNFKEQ. CDR3 in amino acids: CASSQGQGGPLEAFF. As DNA, the CDR3 is TGTGCCAGCAGCCAAGGGCAGGGGGGACCCCTTGAAGCTTTCTTT.